Below, 13 T cell receptor beta chains from the same sample are listed, as sequenced in a study of T cells in Graves' hyperthyroidism and ophthalmopathy. TCR beta CDR3 regions were amplified from RNA transcripts. A first-round RT-PCR of the TCR CDR3 used the HTBI primer set. MiXCR, run by TCRdb on the multiplex PCR reads, gives a single entry per CDR3 protein. This sample has hundreds of thousands of distinct CDR3 sequences, with about 15% found just once. Sequences were obtained from blood. These receptors were collected from a woman between 18 and 30 years old with Graves' hyperthyroidism.

This clonotype was counted only a few times. V usage is TRBV7-9 and J usage is TRBJ2-1; D remains ambiguous. The V gene lost 5 bases and the J gene lost 8 bases, with 4 bases spanning the gap. Germline V CDR1 and CDR2: SEHNR, FQNEAQ (reference sequence). CDR3 length equals 10 residues. The CDR3 DNA reads TGTGCCAGCAGCCCGTATGAGCAGTTCTTC. Protein sequence: CASSPYEQFF.

The J gene is TRBJ2-1, the V gene TRBV5-8, with 7 nucleotides matching TRBD2. Looked up from germline, CDR1 is SGHTS and CDR2 is YDEGEE. CDR3 length equals 15 residues. The ends lost 1 base at V and 4 bases at J; junction bases unmatched: 5. The CDR3 loop reads CASSLLASGYNEQFF. The CDR3 DNA sequence: TGTGCCAGCAGCTTGTTGGCTAGCGGATACAATGAGCAGTTCTTC. The full variable domain, rest sourced from reference TRBV5-8 and TRBJ2-1, is EAGVTQSPTHLIKTRGQQATLRCSPISGHTSVYWYQQALGLGLQFLLWYDEGEERNRGNFPPRFSGRQFPNYSSELNVNALELEDSALYLCASSLLASGYNEQFFGPGTRLTVL.

The J gene is TRBJ2-7, the V gene TRBV5-6, with 7 bases identical to TRBD1. The J segment lost 1 base and the V segment lost 4 bases, leaving 8 bases of the junction unmatched. CDR3 length: 15 residues. CDR1 is SGHDT, CDR2 YYEEEE, per germline. Written as DNA, the CDR3 is TGTGCCAGCAGCGCTGACAGGGTTGAATCCTACGAGCAGTACTTC. Protein product: CASSADRVESYEQYF. Full variable domain (remainder filled in from reference TRBV5-6 and TRBJ2-7): DAGVTQSPTHLIKTRGQQVTLRCSPKSGHDTVSWYQQALGQGPQFIFQYYEEEERQRGNFPDRFSGHQFPNYSSELNVNALLLGDSALYLCASSADRVESYEQYFGPGTRLTVT.

As to this clonotype: Possible read error: a much larger clone is one base away. The CDR3 ends on some other residue instead of the conserved phenylalanine or tryptophan, so this is likely a read error. This chain joins TRBV24-1 and TRBJ2-1; no firm D call. Germline CDR1 KGHDR, CDR2 SFDVKD. Trimming shortened V by 3 bases and J by 1 base, and 6 bases separated the two germline ends. There are 14 residues in the CDR3. CDR3 residues: CATSDIQSYNEQFL. CDR3 DNA sequence: TGTGCCACCAGTGATATCCAGTCCTACAATGAGCAGTTCTTA.

This rearrangement joins TRBV6-2 or TRBV6-3 to TRBJ2-2; 8 positions match TRBD1. Germline V gene lookup returns CDR1 MNHEY and CDR2 SVGEGT. The CDR3 is made up of 16 amino acids. Unmatched junction bases numbered 11, after V lost 5 bases and J lost 6 bases. CDR3 sequence reads: CASSLPGTGFAGELFF. For the CDR3, the DNA is TGTGCCAGCAGTCTCCCCGGGACAGGATTTGCCGGGGAGCTGTTTTTT.

This clonotype was recorded at least ten times. V is TRBV6-1 and J is TRBJ2-3; the match to TRBD2 covers 7 bases. J was trimmed by 5 bases and V by 8 bases; bases with no gene match: 13. The CDR3 has 15 amino acids. The V gene's germline CDR1 is MNHNS and CDR2 SASEGT. The CDR3 sequence is CASGISSREVDTQYF. CDR3 sequence (DNA): TGTGCCAGCGGCATCTCGTCCCGGGAGGTAGATACGCAGTATTTT.

Ten or more counts support this clonotype. This chain connects TRBV30 to TRBJ2-3; perhaps D is TRBD1 or TRBD2 (5 bases each). The CDR3 contains 15 residues. V dropped 6 bases and J dropped 5 bases, with 21 bases sitting between them. In germline, CDR1 is GTSNPN, CDR2 SVGIG (reference sequence). The CDR3 DNA follows: TGTGCCTGCCGGGGCTCGGCGAGGTTGGGAGATACGCAGTATTTT. Protein product: CACRGSARLGDTQYF.

This clonotype was recorded many times. The J gene is TRBJ1-2, the V gene TRBV20-1; D ambiguous. CDR1 is DFQATT, CDR2 SNEGSKA, per germline (reference sequence). The CDR3 spans 12 residues. Trimming cost V 5 bases and J 2 bases, with 9 bases left between them. CDR3 residues: CSAPGWNYGYTF. CDR3 nucleotide sequence: TGCAGTGCTCCTGGGTGGAACTATGGCTACACCTTC.

About this clonotype: The conserved final phenylalanine or tryptophan is absent from the CDR3, which likely points to a read error. J is TRBJ2-7 and V is TRBV19; D remains ambiguous. Looked up from germline, CDR1 is LNHDA and CDR2 is SQIVND (reference sequence). This CDR3 has 13 amino acids. V lost 6 bases and J lost 2, with 11 bases in between. The CDR3 nucleotides are TGTGCCAGTAGCGCCGGCAAGCCCTACGAGCAGTACTCC. Amino acids: CASSAGKPYEQYS.

Many counts were recorded for this clonotype. The chain has TRBV2 and TRBJ2-1; the match to TRBD2 covers 7 bases. The CDR3 is made up of 15 amino acids. The germline gives CDR1 SNHLY, CDR2 FYNNEI. V was pared by 3 bases and J by 4 bases, with 6 bases of the junction left unmatched. DNA for the CDR3: TGTGCCAGCAGTGAGGAGGGAGGGGAGTACAATGAGCAGTTCTTC. Translation gives CASSEEGGEYNEQFF.

This clonotype showed up many times. The V call is TRBV20-1, the J call TRBJ1-1; D uncertain. Germline-derived CDR1 and CDR2 are DFQATT and SNEGSKA (reference sequence). Trimming took off 4 bases at V and 4 bases at J, with 16 bases between the two ends. The CDR3 loop spans 14 amino acids. The CDR3 sequence is CSAIKGSKGTEAFF. The CDR3 bases are TGCAGTGCTATCAAAGGGAGCAAGGGCACTGAAGCTTTCTTT.

This clonotype was counted a few times. The V call is TRBV11-2, the J call TRBJ1-5, with 7 bases that match TRBD1. Germline CDR1 reads SGHAT; CDR2 reads FQNNGV. CDR3 length: 17 residues. Trimming took 4 bases from V and 0 from J; bases not matched to a gene: 9. CDR3 bases: TGTGCCAGCAGCTCAGAGACAGGGAGGGATAGCAATCAGCCCCAGCATTTT. It yields the protein CASSSETGRDSNQPQHF.

This clonotype was seen a few times. The chain links TRBV29-1 to TRBJ2-1, with D possibly matching TRBD2 (6 bases). CDR1 and CDR2 (germline): SQVTM, ANQGSEA. The CDR3 runs to 18 residues. V lost 1 base and J lost 1, with 20 bases in between. Written as DNA, the CDR3 is TGCAGCGTTGAAGGAGGGGACTCACGCTCTATTTCCTACAATGAGCAGTTCTTC. As protein: CSVEGGDSRSISYNEQFF.